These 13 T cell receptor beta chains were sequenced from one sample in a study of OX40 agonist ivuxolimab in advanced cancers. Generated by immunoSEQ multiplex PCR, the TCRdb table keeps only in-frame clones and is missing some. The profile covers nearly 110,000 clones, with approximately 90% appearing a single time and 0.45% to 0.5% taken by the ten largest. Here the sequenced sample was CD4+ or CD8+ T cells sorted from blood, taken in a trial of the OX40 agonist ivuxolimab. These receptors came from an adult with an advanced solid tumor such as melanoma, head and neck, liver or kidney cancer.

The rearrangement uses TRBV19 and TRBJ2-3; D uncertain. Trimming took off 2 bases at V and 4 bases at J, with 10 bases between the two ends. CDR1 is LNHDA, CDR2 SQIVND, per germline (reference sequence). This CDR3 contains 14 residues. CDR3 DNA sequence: TGTGCCAGTAGTATATTGGCCCGGGCAGATACGCAGTATTTT. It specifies CASSILARADTQYF.

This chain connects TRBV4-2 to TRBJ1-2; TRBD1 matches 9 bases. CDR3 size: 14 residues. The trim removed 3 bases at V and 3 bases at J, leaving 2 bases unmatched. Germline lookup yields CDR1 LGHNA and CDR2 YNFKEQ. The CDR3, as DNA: TGTGCCAGCAGCCAGACAGGGGGAGACTATGGCTACACCTTC. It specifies CASSQTGGDYGYTF.

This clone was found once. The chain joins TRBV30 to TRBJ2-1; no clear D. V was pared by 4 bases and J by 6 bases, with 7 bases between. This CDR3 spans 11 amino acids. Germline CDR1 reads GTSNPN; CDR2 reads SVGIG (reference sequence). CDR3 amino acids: CAWTQANEQFF. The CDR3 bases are TGTGCCTGGACTCAGGCCAATGAGCAGTTCTTC.

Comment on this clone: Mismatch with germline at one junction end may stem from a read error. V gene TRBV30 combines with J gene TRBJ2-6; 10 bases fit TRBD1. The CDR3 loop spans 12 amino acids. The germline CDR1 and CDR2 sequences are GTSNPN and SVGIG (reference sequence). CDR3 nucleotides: TGTGCCTGGACCTCAGGACAGGGGGTGCCGCGTTTC. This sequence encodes CAWTSGQGVPRF. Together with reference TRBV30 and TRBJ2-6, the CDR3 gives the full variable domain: SQTIHQWPATLVQPVGSPLSLECTVEGTSNPNLYWYRQAAGRGLQLLFYSVGIGQISSEVPQNLSASRPQDRQFILSSKKLLLSDSGFYLCAWTSGQGVPRFGAGSRLTVL.

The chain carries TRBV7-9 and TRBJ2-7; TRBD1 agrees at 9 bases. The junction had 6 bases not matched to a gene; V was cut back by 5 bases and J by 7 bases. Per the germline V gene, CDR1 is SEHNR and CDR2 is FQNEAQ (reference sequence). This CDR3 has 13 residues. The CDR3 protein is CASSLQGAREQYF. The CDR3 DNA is TGTGCCAGCAGCCTACAGGGGGCACGGGAGCAGTACTTC.

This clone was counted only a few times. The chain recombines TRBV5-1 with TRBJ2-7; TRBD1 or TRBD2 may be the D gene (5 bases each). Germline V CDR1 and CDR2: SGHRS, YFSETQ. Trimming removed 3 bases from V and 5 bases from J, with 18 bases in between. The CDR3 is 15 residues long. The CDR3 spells CASSWGSGARDEQYF. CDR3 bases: TGCGCCAGCAGCTGGGGGAGTGGGGCGCGAGACGAGCAGTACTTC.

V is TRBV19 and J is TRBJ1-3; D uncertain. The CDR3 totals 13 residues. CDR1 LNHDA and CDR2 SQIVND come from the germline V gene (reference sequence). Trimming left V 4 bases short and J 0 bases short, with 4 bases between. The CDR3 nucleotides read TGTGCCAGTAGTAGGAGCTCTGGAAACACCATATATTTT. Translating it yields CASSRSSGNTIYF. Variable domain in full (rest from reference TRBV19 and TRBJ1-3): DGGITQSPKYLFRKEGQNVTLSCEQNLNHDAMYWYRQDPGQGLRLIYYSQIVNDFQKGDIAEGYSVSREKKESFPLTVTSAQKNPTAFYLCASSRSSGNTIYFGEGSWLTVV.

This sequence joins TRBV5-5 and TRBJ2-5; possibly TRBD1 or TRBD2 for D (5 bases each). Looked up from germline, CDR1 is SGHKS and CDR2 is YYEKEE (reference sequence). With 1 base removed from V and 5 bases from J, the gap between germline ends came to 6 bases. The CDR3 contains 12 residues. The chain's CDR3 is CASSLWGETQYF. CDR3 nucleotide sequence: TGTGCCAGCAGCTTGTGGGGGGAGACCCAGTACTTC.

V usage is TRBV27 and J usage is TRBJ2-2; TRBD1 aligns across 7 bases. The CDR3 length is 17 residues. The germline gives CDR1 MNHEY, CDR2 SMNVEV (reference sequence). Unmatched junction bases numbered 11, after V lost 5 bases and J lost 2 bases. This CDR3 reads CASSHQTGQLNTGELFF. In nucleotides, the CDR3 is TGTGCCAGCAGTCACCAAACGGGACAGCTTAACACCGGGGAGCTGTTTTTT.

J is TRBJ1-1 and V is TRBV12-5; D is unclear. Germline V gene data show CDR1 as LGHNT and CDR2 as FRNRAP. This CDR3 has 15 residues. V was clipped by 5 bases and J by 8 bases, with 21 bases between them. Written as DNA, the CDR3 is TGTGCTAGTGGTCCTCCAAACACCCCGGGAGCCGAAGCTTTCTTT. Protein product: CASGPPNTPGAEAFF.

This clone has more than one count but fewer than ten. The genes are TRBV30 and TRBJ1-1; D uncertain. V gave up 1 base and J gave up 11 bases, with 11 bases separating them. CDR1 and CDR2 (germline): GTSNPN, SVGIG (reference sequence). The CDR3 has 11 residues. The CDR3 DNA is TGTGCCTGGAGTGGTGGAAGGGCGGCTTTCTTT. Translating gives CAWSGGRAAFF.

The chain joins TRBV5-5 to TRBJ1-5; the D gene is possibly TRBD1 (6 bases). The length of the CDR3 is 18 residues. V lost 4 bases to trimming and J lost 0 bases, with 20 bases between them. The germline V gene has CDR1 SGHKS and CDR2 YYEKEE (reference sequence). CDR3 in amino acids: CASSPRGGGSNSNQPQHF. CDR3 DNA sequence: TGTGCCAGCAGCCCGAGGGGGGGTGGCAGTAATAGCAATCAGCCCCAGCATTTT.

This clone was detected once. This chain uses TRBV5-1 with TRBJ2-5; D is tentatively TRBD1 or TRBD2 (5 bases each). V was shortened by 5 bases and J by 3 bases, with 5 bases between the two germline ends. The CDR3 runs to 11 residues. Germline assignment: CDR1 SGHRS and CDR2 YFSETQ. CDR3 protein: CASRGEETQYF. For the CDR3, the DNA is TGCGCCAGCAGGGGGGAAGAGACCCAGTACTTC. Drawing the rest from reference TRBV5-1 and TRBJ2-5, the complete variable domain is KAGVTQTPRYLIKTRGQQVTLSCSPISGHRSVSWYQQTPGQGLQFLFEYFSETQRNKGNFPGRFSGRQFSNSRSEMNVSTLELGDSALYLCASRGEETQYFGPGTRLLVL.